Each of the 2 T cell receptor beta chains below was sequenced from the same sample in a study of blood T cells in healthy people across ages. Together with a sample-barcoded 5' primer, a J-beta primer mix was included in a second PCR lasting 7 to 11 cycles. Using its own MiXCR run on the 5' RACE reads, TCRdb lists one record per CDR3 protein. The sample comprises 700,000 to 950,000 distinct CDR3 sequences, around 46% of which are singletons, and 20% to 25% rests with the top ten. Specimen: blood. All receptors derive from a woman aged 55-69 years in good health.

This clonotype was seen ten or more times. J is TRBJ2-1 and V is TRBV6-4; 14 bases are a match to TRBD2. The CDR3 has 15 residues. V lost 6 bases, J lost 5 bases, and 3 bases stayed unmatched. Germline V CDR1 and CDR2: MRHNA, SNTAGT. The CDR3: CASRRGLAGDNEQFF. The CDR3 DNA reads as TGTGCCAGCAGAAGGGGACTAGCGGGGGACAATGAGCAGTTCTTC.

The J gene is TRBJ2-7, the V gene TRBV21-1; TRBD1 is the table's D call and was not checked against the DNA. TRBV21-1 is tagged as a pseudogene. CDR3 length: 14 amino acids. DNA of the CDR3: TGTGCCAGCAGCGCCACCGGGACAGGGGCCGAGCAGTACTTC. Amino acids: CASSATGTGAEQYF.